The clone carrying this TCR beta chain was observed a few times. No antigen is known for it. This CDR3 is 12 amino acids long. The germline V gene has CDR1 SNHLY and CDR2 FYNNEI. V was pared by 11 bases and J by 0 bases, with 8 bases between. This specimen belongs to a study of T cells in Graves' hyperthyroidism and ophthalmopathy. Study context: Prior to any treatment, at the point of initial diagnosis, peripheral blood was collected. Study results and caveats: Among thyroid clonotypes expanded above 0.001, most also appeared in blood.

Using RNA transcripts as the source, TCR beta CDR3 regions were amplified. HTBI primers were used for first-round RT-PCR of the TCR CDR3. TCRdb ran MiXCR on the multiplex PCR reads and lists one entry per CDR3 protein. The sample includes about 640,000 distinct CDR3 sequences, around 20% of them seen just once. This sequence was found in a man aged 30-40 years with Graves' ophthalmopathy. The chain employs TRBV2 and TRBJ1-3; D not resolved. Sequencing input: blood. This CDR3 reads CASVSSGNTIYF. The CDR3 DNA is TGTGCCTCGGTCAGCTCTGGAAACACCATATATTTT. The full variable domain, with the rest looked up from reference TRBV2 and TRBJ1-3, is EPEVTQTPSHQVTQMGQEVILRCVPISNHLYFYWYRQILGQKVEFLVSFYNNEISEKSEIFDDQFSVERPDGSNFTLKIRSTKLEDSAMYFCASVSSGNTIYFGEGSWLTVV.